These T cell receptor beta chains were read from a single sample in a study of T cell changes during pregnancy in multiple sclerosis. Repertoires were generated with immunoSEQ multiplex PCR, while TCRdb's copy carries only in-frame clones and drops some. The sample contains about 40,000 clones, over 75% of which appear only once. The material sequenced was CD8+ T cells from peripheral blood mononuclear cells, taken before pregnancy. The receptor set was obtained from a female donor with multiple sclerosis, enrolled in a pregnancy study. Each CDR3 is given with its conserved first and last residue. Each record gives: CDR3 length, D gene, clone size, V gene, J gene, CDR3 protein, CDR3 DNA. D genes are given only for firm matches. Part of the rows lack a size; the others show once, few, many or a class for expanded clones.

length: 15
D: TRBD2
size: -
V: TRBV9
J: TRBJ2-7
CDR3: CASSVGGGRAHEQYF
DNA: TGTGCCAGCAGCGTAGGAGGAGGGAGGGCCCACGAGCAGTACTTC

length: 14
D: TRBD1
size: -
V: TRBV27
J: TRBJ1-2
CDR3: CASHTQGAGDGYTF
DNA: TGTGCCAGCCACACACAGGGGGCAGGCGATGGCTACACCTTC

length: 13
D: -
size: once
V: TRBV6-4
J: TRBJ2-2
CDR3: CASSEDYTGELFF
DNA: TGTGCCAGCAGTGAGGACTACACCGGGGAGCTGTTTTTT

length: 14
D: -
size: few
V: TRBV7-9
J: TRBJ1-5
CDR3: CASRPPGANQPQHF
DNA: TGTGCCAGCAGGCCCCCAGGGGCCAATCAGCCCCAGCATTTT

length: 14
D: TRBD1
size: -
V: TRBV19
J: TRBJ2-1
CDR3: CATARDRGLNEQFF
DNA: TGTGCCACCGCAAGGGACAGGGGGCTGAATGAGCAGTTCTTC

length: 14
D: -
size: -
V: TRBV27
J: TRBJ2-5
CDR3: CASSPNTQSETQYF
DNA: TGTGCCAGCAGTCCTAACACACAGTCCGAGACCCAGTACTTC

length: 14
D: -
size: -
V: TRBV28
J: TRBJ2-7
CDR3: CASSLGRDFNEQYF
DNA: TGTGCCAGCAGTTTGGGGAGAGACTTCAACGAGCAGTACTTC

length: 16
D: -
size: -
V: TRBV19
J: TRBJ2-1
CDR3: CASSMGHDFTYNEQFF
DNA: TGTGCCAGTAGTATGGGACACGACTTTACCTACAATGAGCAGTTCTTC

length: 12
D: TRBD1
size: -
V: TRBV27
J: TRBJ1-2
CDR3: CASRDRVYGYTF
DNA: TGTGCCAGCCGGGACAGAGTCTATGGCTACACCTTC

length: 14
D: TRBD1
size: -
V: TRBV28
J: TRBJ1-1
CDR3: CASQNRGRNTEAFF
DNA: TGTGCCAGCCAGAACAGGGGTCGGAACACTGAAGCTTTCTTT

length: 15
D: -
size: -
V: TRBV28
J: TRBJ2-4
CDR3: CASSYRGLAKNIQYF
DNA: TGTGCCAGCAGTTACAGGGGACTAGCCAAAAACATTCAGTACTTC

length: 13
D: -
size: -
V: TRBV28
J: TRBJ2-7
CDR3: CASSLAEPYEQYF
DNA: TGTGCCAGCAGTCTCGCGGAGCCCTACGAGCAGTACTTC

length: 17
D: TRBD2
size: once
V: TRBV11-2
J: TRBJ2-2
CDR3: CASSLDREGLLAGELFF
DNA: TGTGCCAGCAGCTTAGACCGGGAGGGCCTGTTAGCCGGGGAGCTGTTTTTT

length: 17
D: TRBD2
size: -
V: TRBV27
J: TRBJ2-1
CDR3: CASSIPPAGGPGNEQFF
DNA: TGTGCCAGCAGTATCCCTCCCGCGGGAGGGCCGGGCAATGAGCAGTTCTTC

length: 13
D: -
size: -
V: TRBV25-1
J: TRBJ1-1
CDR3: CASRGTLGTEAFF
DNA: TGTGCCAGCCGGGGGACCTTGGGCACTGAAGCTTTCTTT

length: 17
D: TRBD2
size: -
V: TRBV19
J: TRBJ2-1
CDR3: CASTGLAGEPSYNEQFF
DNA: TGTGCCAGCACGGGACTAGCGGGAGAGCCCTCCTACAATGAGCAGTTCTTC

length: 15
D: TRBD2
size: -
V: TRBV6-4
J: TRBJ2-1
CDR3: CASAPTAGEGNEQFF
DNA: TGTGCCAGCGCACCCACAGCGGGAGAGGGAAATGAGCAGTTCTTC

length: 13
D: -
size: once
V: TRBV27
J: TRBJ2-7
CDR3: CASRKGGLNEQYF
DNA: TGTGCCAGCAGGAAGGGGGGGCTTAACGAGCAGTACTTC

length: 15
D: -
size: once
V: TRBV19
J: TRBJ1-2
CDR3: CASTMGTAGGLVYTF
DNA: TGTGCCAGTACCATGGGGACTGCGGGGGGATTAGTCTACACCTTC

length: 18
D: TRBD2
size: -
V: TRBV25-1
J: TRBJ2-3
CDR3: CASSGLAGVFTSTDTQYF
DNA: TGTGCCAGCAGTGGGCTAGCGGGAGTTTTTACTAGCACAGATACGCAGTATTTT

length: 14
D: -
size: -
V: TRBV27
J: TRBJ2-4
CDR3: CASSLGGNPNIQYF
DNA: TGTGCCAGCAGTTTGGGGGGTAACCCAAACATTCAGTACTTC

length: 15
D: TRBD1
size: -
V: TRBV6-6
J: TRBJ1-1
CDR3: CASSYSQTGGTEAFF
DNA: TGTGCCAGCAGTTACTCCCAGACAGGGGGCACTGAAGCTTTCTTT

length: 15
D: TRBD2
size: -
V: TRBV11-2
J: TRBJ2-1
CDR3: CASSQGLAVYNEQFF
DNA: TGTGCCAGCAGCCAGGGACTAGCGGTTTACAATGAGCAGTTCTTC

length: 17
D: TRBD2
size: -
V: TRBV19
J: TRBJ2-3
CDR3: CASRSPWGGSHTDTQYF
DNA: TGTGCCAGTAGATCCCCATGGGGGGGGAGTCACACAGATACGCAGTATTTT

length: 16
D: -
size: -
V: TRBV7-9
J: TRBJ1-3
CDR3: CASSLGGSDSGNTIYF
DNA: TGTGCCAGCAGCTTAGGAGGGAGTGACTCTGGAAACACCATATATTTT

length: 15
D: TRBD2
size: -
V: TRBV19
J: TRBJ2-3
CDR3: CASSDAAGARDTQYF
DNA: TGTGCCAGTAGTGATGCAGCGGGAGCGAGAGATACGCAGTATTTT

length: 15
D: TRBD2
size: -
V: TRBV9
J: TRBJ2-2
CDR3: CASSAAAGRTGELFF
DNA: TGTGCCAGCAGCGCAGCAGCGGGACGCACCGGGGAGCTGTTTTTT

length: 17
D: -
size: few
V: TRBV28
J: TRBJ2-2
CDR3: CASSTTTHSGLTGELFF
DNA: TGTGCCAGCAGTACAACAACCCACTCGGGTTTAACCGGGGAGCTGTTTTTT

length: 15
D: -
size: -
V: TRBV19
J: TRBJ2-1
CDR3: CASSIDPNSYNEQFF
DNA: TGTGCCAGTAGTATAGATCCTAACTCCTACAATGAGCAGTTCTTC

length: 15
D: -
size: -
V: TRBV10-1
J: TRBJ1-3
CDR3: CASSEEARSGNTIYF
DNA: TGCGCCAGCAGTGAGGAGGCCCGCTCTGGAAACACCATATATTTT

length: 15
D: -
size: -
V: TRBV15
J: TRBJ2-7
CDR3: CATSRDRRLSYEQYF
DNA: TGTGCCACCAGCAGAGATAGGAGGCTCTCCTACGAGCAGTACTTC

length: 13
D: -
size: -
V: TRBV27
J: TRBJ2-7
CDR3: CASSLFPTYEQYF
DNA: TGTGCCAGCAGTTTATTCCCTACCTACGAGCAGTACTTC

length: 15
D: -
size: -
V: TRBV27
J: TRBJ1-2
CDR3: CASSLEARGPNGYTF
DNA: TGTGCCAGCAGTTTAGAAGCTCGAGGGCCGAACGGCTACACCTTC

length: 17
D: TRBD1
size: -
V: TRBV10-3
J: TRBJ1-5
CDR3: CAISQVWGRGSNQPQHF
DNA: TGTGCCATCAGCCAGGTGTGGGGCAGGGGGAGCAATCAGCCCCAGCATTTT

length: 15
D: -
size: -
V: TRBV14
J: TRBJ2-3
CDR3: CASSQNIYGTDTQYF
DNA: TGTGCCAGCAGCCAAAACATATACGGCACAGATACGCAGTATTTT

length: 15
D: -
size: -
V: TRBV7-9
J: TRBJ2-5
CDR3: CASTQARAGWETQYF
DNA: TGTGCCAGCACCCAGGCGCGGGCGGGTTGGGAGACCCAGTACTTC

length: 15
D: TRBD2
size: -
V: TRBV11-2
J: TRBJ2-1
CDR3: CASSLGLADYNEQFF
DNA: TGTGCCAGCAGCTTAGGACTAGCGGACTACAATGAGCAGTTCTTC

length: 14
D: -
size: -
V: TRBV14
J: TRBJ2-7
CDR3: CASSQESRDYEQYF
DNA: TGTGCCAGCAGCCAAGAGTCCAGGGACTACGAGCAGTACTTC

length: 14
D: -
size: large
V: TRBV13
J: TRBJ2-5
CDR3: CASSLGRGQETQYF
DNA: TGTGCCAGCAGCTTAGGTAGGGGACAAGAGACCCAGTACTTC

length: 15
D: TRBD1
size: once
V: TRBV19
J: TRBJ1-1
CDR3: CASSISTGGNTEAFF
DNA: TGTGCCAGTAGTATATCGACAGGGGGCAACACTGAAGCTTTCTTT

length: 15
D: -
size: -
V: TRBV29-1
J: TRBJ2-3
CDR3: CSVLRRASSTDTQYF
DNA: TGCAGCGTTTTAAGAAGAGCTTCTAGCACAGATACGCAGTATTTT

length: 11
D: -
size: once
V: TRBV19
J: TRBJ1-1
CDR3: CASSMGREAFF
DNA: TGTGCCAGTAGTATGGGCAGAGAAGCTTTCTTT

length: 15
D: -
size: -
V: TRBV5-6
J: TRBJ2-7
CDR3: CASSLDSRRGYEQYF
DNA: TGTGCCAGCAGCTTGGACAGTAGAAGGGGGTACGAGCAGTACTTC

length: 14
D: -
size: -
V: TRBV27
J: TRBJ2-7
CDR3: CASSLSSASYEQYF
DNA: TGTGCCAGCAGTTTAAGTAGCGCGTCTTACGAGCAGTACTTC

length: 16
D: -
size: -
V: TRBV7-9
J: TRBJ2-7
CDR3: CASSLLTGRMGYEQYF
DNA: TGTGCCAGCAGCTTATTAACAGGCCGGATGGGCTACGAGCAGTACTTC

length: 16
D: -
size: -
V: TRBV12-2
J: TRBJ1-2
CDR3: CASRFGPDREMDGYTF
DNA: TGTGCAAGTCGCTTTGGACCGGACAGGGAGATGGATGGCTACACCTTC

length: 20
D: TRBD2
size: -
V: TRBV6-1
J: TRBJ2-3
CDR3: CASSVGSSGSFWDSTDTQYF
DNA: TGTGCCAGCAGTGTTGGTTCTAGCGGGAGTTTTTGGGACAGCACAGATACGCAGTATTTT

length: 15
D: TRBD1
size: -
V: TRBV5-6
J: TRBJ2-5
CDR3: CASSRGTGVGETQYF
DNA: TGTGCCAGCAGCCGTGGGACAGGGGTTGGAGAGACCCAGTACTTC

length: 15
D: TRBD2
size: -
V: TRBV6-5
J: TRBJ2-7
CDR3: CASSPVIAGLYEQYF
DNA: TGTGCCAGCTCCCCGGTAATAGCGGGACTCTACGAGCAGTACTTC

length: 19
D: -
size: -
V: TRBV21-1
J: TRBJ1-2
CDR3: CASSKVRQGDGANNYGYTF
DNA: TGTGCCAGCAGCAAAGTTAGACAGGGTGATGGAGCAAATAACTATGGCTACACCTTC

length: 16
D: TRBD2
size: -
V: TRBV25-1
J: TRBJ2-3
CDR3: CASSERLAAGTDTQYF
DNA: TGTGCCAGCAGTGAGCGACTAGCGGCGGGAACAGATACGCAGTATTTT

length: 16
D: TRBD2
size: few
V: TRBV5-5
J: TRBJ2-7
CDR3: CASSLATSGSRYEQYF
DNA: TGTGCCAGCAGCTTGGCCACTAGCGGGAGCCGCTACGAGCAGTACTTC

length: 13
D: TRBD1
size: few
V: TRBV5-4
J: TRBJ2-7
CDR3: CASSLGTGREQYF
DNA: TGTGCCAGCAGCTTAGGGACAGGACGCGAGCAGTACTTC

length: 18
D: TRBD2
size: -
V: TRBV5-1
J: TRBJ2-1
CDR3: CASTLKGGSGRAVYEQFF
DNA: TGCGCCAGCACCCTCAAGGGGGGTAGCGGGAGGGCCGTGTATGAGCAGTTCTTC